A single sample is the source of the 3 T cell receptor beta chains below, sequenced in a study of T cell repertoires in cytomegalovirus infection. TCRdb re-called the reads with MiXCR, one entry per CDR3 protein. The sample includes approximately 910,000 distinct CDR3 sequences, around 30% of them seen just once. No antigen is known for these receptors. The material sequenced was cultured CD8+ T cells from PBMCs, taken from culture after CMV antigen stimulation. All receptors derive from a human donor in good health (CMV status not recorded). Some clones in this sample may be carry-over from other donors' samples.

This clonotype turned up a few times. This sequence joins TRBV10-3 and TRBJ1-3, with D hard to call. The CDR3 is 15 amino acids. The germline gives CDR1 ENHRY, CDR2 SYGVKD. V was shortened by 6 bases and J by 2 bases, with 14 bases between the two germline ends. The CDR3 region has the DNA TGTGCCATCAGGGTAAAGGGCCGGGCTGGAAACACCATATATTTT. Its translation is CAIRVKGRAGNTIYF.

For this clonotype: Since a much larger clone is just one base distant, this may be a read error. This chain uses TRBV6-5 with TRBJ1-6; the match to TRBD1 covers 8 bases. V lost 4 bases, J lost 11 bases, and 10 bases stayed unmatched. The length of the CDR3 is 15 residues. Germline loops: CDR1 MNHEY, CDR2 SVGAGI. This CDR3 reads CASSSRRTGSTPLHF. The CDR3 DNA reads TGTGCCAGCAGTTCTCGGAGGACAGGGAGTACACCCCTCCACTTT.

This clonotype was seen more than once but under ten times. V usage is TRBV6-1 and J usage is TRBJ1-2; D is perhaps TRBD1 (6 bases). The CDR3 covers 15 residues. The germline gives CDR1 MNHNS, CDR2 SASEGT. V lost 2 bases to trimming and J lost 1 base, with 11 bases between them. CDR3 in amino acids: CASSEKGRGNYGYTF. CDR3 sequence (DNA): TGTGCCAGCAGTGAAAAAGGCAGGGGTAACTATGGCTACACCTTC.